This passage covers 26 T cell receptor beta chains from one sample sequenced in a study of CD8 T cells in ankylosing spondylitis. MiXCR, applied by TCRdb to the 5' RACE reads, yields one record per CDR3 protein. The sample has roughly 130,000 distinct CDR3 sequences; 12% to 15% are singletons. Sample: blood, either unsorted or a sorted T cell fraction (not recorded which). The source of these receptors is a female donor with ankylosing spondylitis or in good health (not recorded which).

This clonotype was seen at least ten times. The chain is built from TRBV29-1 and TRBJ2-5; D is possibly TRBD2 (5 bases). Germline CDR1 reads SQVTM; CDR2 reads ANQGSEA. The CDR3 length is 13 residues. Trimming pared 4 bases from V and 3 bases from J, leaving 12 bases between. DNA for the CDR3: TGCAGCGTTGCGCGTGGGAGTGAAGAGACCCAGTACTTC. Amino acid sequence: CSVARGSEETQYF.

This clonotype came up many times. The chain uses TRBV12-3 or TRBV12-4 and TRBJ1-3; D perhaps matches TRBD1 (5 bases). V was pared by 3 bases and J by 16 bases, with 16 bases between. CDR3 length equals 12 residues. Here the CDR3 reads CASSFQGPGPYF. As DNA, the CDR3 is TGTGCCAGCAGTTTCCAGGGTCCTGGGCCCTATTTT.

On this clonotype: A much larger clone lies a single base off, so this may be a read error. The V and J genes are TRBV10-3 and TRBJ2-7; 8 bases map to TRBD1. With 8 bases clipped from V and 7 bases from J, the junction kept 13 bases outside the gene matches. From germline, CDR1 is ENHRY and CDR2 SYGVKD. This CDR3 contains 14 residues. The CDR3 spells CAIPPDRDVLEQYF. CDR3 nucleotide sequence: TGTGCCATCCCCCCGGACAGGGACGTCTTGGAGCAGTACTTC.

In its sample, this clonotype was seen a few times. An end of the junction does not agree with germline; a read error may underlie this. The chain is built from TRBV12-3 or TRBV12-4 and TRBJ2-3; possible D gene TRBD1, 6 bases. The CDR3 consists of 11 residues. Here the CDR3 reads CASSLVEGVTF. CDR3 bases: TGTGCCAGCAGTCTCGTCGAGGGGGTAACCTTT.

This chain uses TRBV2 with TRBJ2-5, with D possibly matching TRBD1 (6 bases). Looked up from germline, CDR1 is SNHLY and CDR2 is FYNNEI. Deletions cut 10 bases from V and 10 bases from J, with 22 bases between. The CDR3 is made up of 13 amino acids. The CDR3 loop reads CATQSGAPLGQYF. CDR3 nucleotide sequence: TGTGCCACCCAGTCAGGGGCTCCCTTGGGCCAGTACTTC.

This clonotype came up a few times. The chain employs TRBV5-6 and TRBJ1-5; maybe TRBD1 (5 bases). In germline, CDR1 is SGHDT, CDR2 YYEEEE. The CDR3 has 18 residues. V lost 1 base and J lost 3, with 20 bases in between. The CDR3 here is CASSLFTPWQGNNQPQHF. DNA for the CDR3: TGTGCCAGCAGCTTGTTTACCCCCTGGCAGGGCAACAATCAGCCCCAGCATTTT.

This clonotype was observed at least ten times. The CDR3 reads CASSLAMRERAEKLFF. Written as DNA, the CDR3 is TGCGCCAGCAGCTTGGCCATGAGGGAAAGGGCTGAAAAACTGTTTTTT. V and J are TRBV5-1 and TRBJ1-4; D gene ambiguous. Germline loops: CDR1 SGHRS, CDR2 YFSETQ. V shed 0 bases and J shed 7 bases, with 16 bases lying between them. This CDR3 comprises 16 residues.

In this sample, this clonotype turned up many times. This sequence joins TRBV10-3 and TRBJ1-2; 9 bases fit TRBD1. CDR3 length: 13 residues. After removal of 11 bases from V and 4 bases from J, the junction contained 8 bases not matched to a gene. Germline V gives CDR1 ENHRY, CDR2 SYGVKD. The CDR3, as DNA: TGTGCCGGCGGGACAGGGAGGACCTATGGCTACACCTTC. It translates to CAGGTGRTYGYTF.

V gene TRBV6-1 combines with J gene TRBJ2-1; TRBD2 matches 11 bases. CDR1 is MNHNS and CDR2 is SASEGT in the germline V gene. The CDR3 extends over 14 amino acids. V shed 7 bases and J 4 bases; nucleotides not matched to a gene: 3. The CDR3 DNA follows: TGTGCCAGCATTCTAGCGGGGGGTTACAATGAGCAGTTCTTC. Its protein is CASILAGGYNEQFF.

This clonotype was picked up a small number of times. This chain links TRBV19 with TRBJ2-1; D is possibly TRBD1 (5 bases). The V and J ends lost 4 bases and 0 bases respectively, with 13 bases between them. The length of the CDR3 is 16 residues. Germline CDR1 and CDR2: LNHDA and SQIVND (reference sequence). In DNA, the CDR3 is TGTGCCAGTAGTACATCAGGGTTCCTCTCCTACAATGAGCAGTTCTTC. Amino acid sequence: CASSTSGFLSYNEQFF. The full variable domain, its missing parts supplied by reference TRBV19 and TRBJ2-1, is DGGITQSPKYLFRKEGQNVTLSCEQNLNHDAMYWYRQDPGQGLRLIYYSQIVNDFQKGDIAEGYSVSREKKESFPLTVTSAQKNPTAFYLCASSTSGFLSYNEQFFGPGTRLTVL.

This clonotype was counted many times. The chain carries TRBV5-1 and TRBJ1-1; 11 bases map to TRBD1. Germline assignment: CDR1 SGHRS and CDR2 YFSETQ. This CDR3 contains 14 residues. V dropped 4 bases and J dropped 5; count of bases not matched to a gene: 4. The CDR3 sequence: CASSTGTGGTEAFF. Here the CDR3 DNA reads TGCGCCAGCAGCACCGGGACAGGGGGAACTGAAGCTTTCTTT. Full variable domain (missing parts from reference TRBV5-1 and TRBJ1-1): KAGVTQTPRYLIKTRGQQVTLSCSPISGHRSVSWYQQTPGQGLQFLFEYFSETQRNKGNFPGRFSGRQFSNSRSEMNVSTLELGDSALYLCASSTGTGGTEAFFGQGTRLTVV.

This clonotype has a handful of counts. CDR3 sequence (DNA): TGTGCCAGCAGTTTGGGTCCAGCGAACACCGGGGAGCTGTTTTTT. The encoded protein is CASSLGPANTGELFF. The chain joins TRBV12-3 or TRBV12-4 to TRBJ2-2; D is uncertain. V lost 3 bases and J lost 0, with 8 bases in between. The CDR3 runs 15 residues.

This clonotype occurred many times. The V and J genes are TRBV10-3 and TRBJ1-1, with TRBD1 identical over 8 bases. CDR1 ENHRY and CDR2 SYGVKD come from the germline V gene. With 6 bases clipped from V and 1 base from J, the junction kept 1 base outside the gene matches. This CDR3 comprises 13 residues. The CDR3 nucleotides read TGTGCCATCAGAGGACAGGGGAACACTGAAGCTTTCTTT. This translates into CAIRGQGNTEAFF.

This clonotype was found many times. The V gene is TRBV20-1, the J gene TRBJ2-5; D call uncertain. CDR3 length: 11 amino acids. V was clipped by 4 bases and J by 6 bases, with 9 bases between them. Looked up from germline, CDR1 is DFQATT and CDR2 is SNEGSKA (reference sequence). CDR3 nucleotide sequence: TGCAGTGCTACGATAGAACAGACCCAGTACTTC. Its protein product is CSATIEQTQYF.

The chain couples TRBV5-1 to TRBJ2-2; maybe TRBD2 (5 bases). Per the germline V gene, CDR1 is SGHRS and CDR2 is YFSETQ. The V end was cut by 3 bases, the J end by 6 bases, with 18 bases between. The length of the CDR3 is 16 residues. The CDR3 DNA follows: TGCGCCAGCAGCTATTTTGCTCGGGGTTGGTCCGGGGAGCTGTTTTTT. Protein product: CASSYFARGWSGELFF.

The rearrangement links TRBV9 to TRBJ2-7, with D possibly being TRBD1 or TRBD2 (5 bases each). The CDR3 length is 15 residues. Germline V gene data show CDR1 as SGDLS and CDR2 as YYNGEE. Between the trimmed V and J ends, which lost 0 bases and 2 bases, there was a span of 12 bases. Here the CDR3 DNA reads TGTGCCAGCAGCGTAGACGGGGCTCCCCCCTACGAGCAGTACTTC. Translation: CASSVDGAPPYEQYF.

Regarding this clonotype: Being one base from a much bigger clone, this may be a read error. The J gene is TRBJ1-1, the V gene TRBV4-1; 8 positions match TRBD1. With V trimmed by 4 bases and J by 4 bases, 8 bases remained unmatched. The CDR3 is 15 amino acids. Germline V gives CDR1 MGHRA, CDR2 YSYEKL. As DNA, the CDR3 is TGCGCCAGCAGCCCTACGGACAGGGATGGCACTGAAGCTTTCTTT. It codes for CASSPTDRDGTEAFF.

This clonotype was observed at least ten times. This chain uses TRBV5-1 with TRBJ2-5, with D perhaps matching TRBD1 (6 bases). The germline V gene has CDR1 SGHRS and CDR2 YFSETQ. The CDR3 length is 15 residues. V dropped 4 bases and J dropped 2 bases, with 15 bases sitting between them. The CDR3 protein is CASSPTGQLQETQYF. CDR3 coding DNA: TGCGCCAGCAGCCCCACAGGACAGTTGCAAGAGACCCAGTACTTC.

The genes are TRBV20-1 and TRBJ2-1, with D perhaps matching TRBD1 or TRBD2 (5 bases each). This CDR3 has 18 residues. Trimming took off 0 bases at V and 5 bases at J, with 23 bases between the two ends. Germline CDR1 and CDR2: DFQATT and SNEGSKA (reference sequence). The CDR3 DNA follows: TGCAGTGCTAGAGAAACACACCCCGGGACCAATACTAACAATGAGCAGTTCTTC. It yields the protein CSARETHPGTNTNNEQFF.

The V and J genes are TRBV3-1 and TRBJ2-3, with a weak D call TRBD1 (6 bases). The CDR3 covers 13 residues. Trimming removed 4 bases at V and 5 bases at J, with 10 bases between. Germline V gene lookup returns CDR1 LGHDT and CDR2 YNNKEL (reference sequence). CDR3 sequence (DNA): TGTGCCAGCAGCCTCAGGGGTGGAGATACGCAGTATTTT. Its protein is CASSLRGGDTQYF.

This clonotype has a handful of counts. The V call is TRBV2, the J call TRBJ2-3; possibly TRBD1 for D (6 bases). Germline V gene sequence: CDR1 SNHLY, CDR2 FYNNEI. Trimming removed 6 bases at V and 6 bases at J, with 10 bases between. The CDR3 covers 12 residues. The CDR3 nucleotides read TGTGCCAGCAGCTACAGGGCCGATACGCAGTATTTT. It codes for CASSYRADTQYF. Full variable domain (remainder filled in from reference TRBV2 and TRBJ2-3): EPEVTQTPSHQVTQMGQEVILRCVPISNHLYFYWYRQILGQKVEFLVSFYNNEISEKSEIFDDQFSVERPDGSNFTLKIRSTKLEDSAMYFCASSYRADTQYFGPGTRLTVL.

The CDR3 sequence is CASSLSSGNTGELFF. CDR3 sequence (DNA): TGTGCCAGCAGCTTAAGTAGCGGGAACACCGGGGAGCTGTTTTTT. This chain links TRBV7-2 with TRBJ2-2; D possibly corresponds to TRBD2 (6 bases). Germline CDR1 reads SGHTA; CDR2 reads FQGNSA. Trimming removed 2 bases at V and 1 base at J, with 8 bases between. CDR3 length equals 15 residues. The full variable domain, completed using reference TRBV7-2 and TRBJ2-2, is GAGVSQSPSNKVTEKGKDVELRCDPISGHTALYWYRQSLGQGLEFLIYFQGNSAPDKSGLPSDRFSAERTGGSVSTLTIQRTQQEDSAVYLCASSLSSGNTGELFFGEGSRLTVL.

The CDR3 region is CASSLGLADEQFF. DNA of the CDR3: TGTGCCAGCAGCTTGGGACTAGCCGATGAGCAGTTCTTC. The V gene is TRBV7-9, the J gene TRBJ2-1, with 9 nucleotides matching TRBD2. Per germline, CDR1 SEHNR and CDR2 FQNEAQ (reference sequence). This CDR3 is built from 13 residues. After removal of 3 bases from V and 8 bases from J, the junction contained 2 bases not matched to a gene.

This chain uses TRBV6-1 with TRBJ2-3, with 11 bases aligning to TRBD2. Trimming took 5 bases from V and 5 from J; bases not matched to a gene: 6. The germline CDR1 and CDR2 sequences are MNHNS and SASEGT. This CDR3 has 15 residues. CDR3 DNA: TGTGCCAGCAGTCGATCGGGACTAGCGGTAGATACGCAGTATTTT. Amino acids: CASSRSGLAVDTQYF.

This clonotype has only a few counts. The rearrangement joins TRBV19 to TRBJ1-5, with 9 positions matching TRBD1. Germline loops: CDR1 LNHDA, CDR2 SQIVND (reference sequence). This CDR3 comprises 14 residues. V shed 5 bases and J 5 bases; nucleotides not matched to a gene: 4. CDR3 region: CASSSGQGYQPQHF. CDR3 DNA sequence: TGTGCCAGTAGTTCCGGACAGGGGTATCAGCCCCAGCATTTT.

This chain links TRBV5-1 with TRBJ2-1; tentatively, D is TRBD2 (6 bases). Per germline, CDR1 SGHRS and CDR2 YFSETQ. This CDR3 has 14 residues. Trimming shortened V by 2 bases and J by 6 bases, and 12 bases separated the two germline ends. CDR3 region: CASSLGGLGNEQFF. Here the CDR3 DNA reads TGCGCCAGCAGCTTAGGAGGGTTAGGCAATGAGCAGTTCTTC.